These 6 T cell receptor beta chains share one sample of origin, sequenced in a study of blood T cell repertoires in COVID-19. Sequencing was performed with immunoSEQ multiplex PCR; in TCRdb, only in-frame clones are kept and a portion is missing. The sample includes 80,000 to 100,000 clones, around nine tenths of them seen just once. Sequences were obtained from peripheral blood. The receptors originated from a man aged 55 to 70 with acute or convalescent COVID-19.

The genes are TRBV24-1 and TRBJ1-2, with 7 positions matching TRBD1. The CDR3 consists of 14 residues. From germline, CDR1 is KGHDR and CDR2 SFDVKD. V shed 4 bases and J 8 bases; nucleotides not matched to a gene: 9. The CDR3 is CATSDSRGVGGYTF. CDR3 coding DNA: TGTGCCACCAGTGACTCCAGGGGGGTCGGCGGCTACACCTTC.

The chain employs TRBV3-1 (or the pseudogene TRBV3-2) and TRBJ1-5, with D tentatively TRBD1 (5 bases). This CDR3 spans 15 amino acids. Germline loops: CDR1 LGHDT, CDR2 YNNKEL (reference sequence). V dropped 4 bases and J dropped 0 bases, with 10 bases sitting between them. The chain's CDR3 is CASSPDSYSNQPQHF. As DNA, the CDR3 is TGTGCCAGCAGCCCTGACAGTTATAGCAATCAGCCCCAGCATTTT.

The CDR3 DNA reads TGTGCCACCAGTGATTTGCCCTTAAACAGGGATACCTATGGCTACACCTTC. It translates to CATSDLPLNRDTYGYTF. The V call is TRBV24-1, the J call TRBJ1-2; TRBD1 is a possible D gene (6 bases). The CDR3 loop spans 17 amino acids. Per germline, CDR1 KGHDR and CDR2 SFDVKD. V lost 0 bases to trimming and J lost 4 bases, with 17 bases between them.

Notes on this clone: This specimen includes other DNA sequences encoding the same CDR3. The rearrangement joins TRBV5-5 to TRBJ1-1; D not resolved. V was shortened by 3 bases and J by 4 bases, with 7 bases between the two germline ends. CDR1 and CDR2 (germline): SGHKS, YYEKEE (reference sequence). The CDR3 spans 12 residues. The CDR3 region is CASSSRVTEAFF. The DNA of the CDR3 is TGTGCCAGCAGCTCCCGGGTCACTGAAGCTTTCTTT.

The gene calls are TRBV2 and TRBJ2-7; D remains ambiguous. The CDR3 extends over 11 amino acids. Germline CDR1 is SNHLY and CDR2 is FYNNEI. The V end was cut by 4 bases, the J end by 5 bases, with 6 bases between. Here the CDR3 DNA reads TGTGCCAGCAGTGGACACCACGAGCAGTACGTC. This encodes CASSGHHEQYV.

The chain employs TRBV30 and TRBJ1-6, with TRBD1 as a possible D gene (6 bases). V lost 0 bases and J 3 bases, leaving 12 bases between the germline ends. This CDR3 is 16 amino acids long. Germline V gene sequence: CDR1 GTSNPN, CDR2 SVGIG (reference sequence). The CDR3 DNA sequence: TGTGCCTGGAGTGTAGGGGGACGGATCTATAATTCACCCCTCCACTTT. It encodes CAWSVGGRIYNSPLHF.